The rows below give T cell receptor beta chains drawn from one sample of a study of blood T cell repertoires in COVID-19. Clones were read by immunoSEQ multiplex PCR, and TCRdb kept only the in-frame ones, dropping some. The repertoire has more than 100,000 clones, roughly four fifths of them found once; the top ten carry roughly 2.3%. The sequencing input was PBMCs or T cells enriched from blood (not recorded which). The receptors derive from a man in his forties with acute COVID-19. CDR3s include the opening cysteine and the closing phenylalanine or tryptophan. The order of the fields is V gene, J gene, D gene, clone size, CDR3 DNA, CDR3 protein. D genes are given only for firm matches. The size of a clone is reported for some rows only, either as once, few or many, or as a class for expanded clones.

>TRBV5-1|TRBJ2-6|NA|NA
TGCGCCAGCAGCCCGGGAGACACCGCAGCCAACGTCCTGACTTTC
CASSPGDTAANVLTF
>TRBV6-5|TRBJ2-5|TRBD2|NA
TGTGCCAGCAGTTACGGGAGGGCCGGAGAGACCCAGTACTTC
CASSYGRAGETQYF
>TRBV12-3/TRBV12-4|TRBJ1-2|NA|NA
TGTGCCAGCAGTCCACAGCCTAACTATGGCTACACCTTC
CASSPQPNYGYTF
>TRBV6-6|TRBJ1-1|NA|NA
TGTGCCAGCAGGGGGGAGGTACGTGTCGACACTGAAGCTTTCTTT
CASRGEVRVDTEAFF
>TRBV3-1/TRBV3-2|TRBJ1-1|NA|NA
TGTGCCAGCAGCCTAGGGGGGGCTGGCACTGAAGCTTTCTTT
CASSLGGAGTEAFF
>TRBV29-1|TRBJ2-1|TRBD2|few
TGCAGCGGGACTAGCGGGGGGGCGTACAATGAGCAGTTCTTC
CSGTSGGAYNEQFF
>TRBV18|TRBJ1-5|TRBD1|NA
TGTGCCAGCTCGCAACAGGGGGCGAATCAGCCCCAGCATTTT
CASSQQGANQPQHF
>TRBV6-5|TRBJ1-1|NA|NA
TGTGCCAGCAGTACCTCAGAGAACACTGAAGCTTTCTTT
CASSTSENTEAFF
>TRBV30|TRBJ1-2|NA|NA
TGTGCCTGGAGTCCCGGGTTGGACTATGGCTACACCTTC
CAWSPGLDYGYTF
>TRBV5-6|TRBJ1-5|NA|NA
TGTGCCAGCAGCCAACGGGGAGTAGGGCAGCCCCAGCATTTT
CASSQRGVGQPQHF
>TRBV24-1|TRBJ1-2|TRBD1|few
TGTGCCACCAGTGATTTCCAGGGGGACTATGGCTACACCTTC
CATSDFQGDYGYTF
>TRBV5-1|TRBJ2-1|TRBD1|NA
TGCGCCAGCGAATCAGGGGGCGCCTACAATGAGCAGTTCTTC
CASESGGAYNEQFF
>TRBV9|TRBJ2-5|TRBD2|NA
TGTGCCAGCAGCGTGACTAGCGGGAGTATGGAGACCCAGTACTTC
CASSVTSGSMETQYF
>TRBV6-4|TRBJ1-4|NA|NA
TGTGCCAGCAGTGACTCAGGGGTCCCAGGGGAAAAACTGTTTTTT
CASSDSGVPGEKLFF
>TRBV10-1|TRBJ2-1|TRBD2|NA
TGCGCCAGCAGTGGAGCGGGAATATACAATGAGCAGTTCTTC
CASSGAGIYNEQFF
>TRBV5-1|TRBJ1-2|TRBD1|NA
TGCGCCAGCACCAACACAGGGGGCTCGAACTATGGCTACACCTTC
CASTNTGGSNYGYTF
>TRBV5-1|TRBJ2-3|NA|NA
TGCGCCAGCAGCGGGTTGGAGGGAGCGACAGATACGCAGTATTTT
CASSGLEGATDTQYF
>TRBV19|TRBJ1-1|NA|NA
TGTGCCAGTAGTATTACCCCGACATCCTACCGAAATGGGGCTTTCTTT
CASSITPTSYRNGAFF
>TRBV11-2|TRBJ1-1|NA|NA
TGTGCCAGCAGCTTTAGGGGGGGATACATGAACACTGAAGCTTTCTTT
CASSFRGGYMNTEAFF
>TRBV19|TRBJ1-3|NA|NA
TGTGCCGCAACCCCCTCCGGGTCCCTTCCACTCTCTGGAAACACCATATATTTT
CAATPSGSLPLSGNTIYF
>TRBV2|TRBJ2-1|NA|NA
TGTGCCAGCCTGAGAGGGGCGGGAAACAATGAGCAGTTCTTC
CASLRGAGNNEQFF
>TRBV3-1/TRBV3-2|TRBJ2-7|NA|once
TGTGCCAGCAGCCAATTAAGGCAGGGTCGGGAGCAGTACTTC
CASSQLRQGREQYF
>TRBV27|TRBJ2-7|NA|NA
TGTGCCAGCAGTTTAATTCCAGGGCGTTCCGTAAGGGGCGAGCAGTACTTC
CASSLIPGRSVRGEQYF
>TRBV5-5|TRBJ1-2|NA|once
TGTGCCAGCAGTAGCCCGGGAGGCTACACCTTC
CASSSPGGYTF
>TRBV27|TRBJ2-7|TRBD2|NA
TGTGCCAGCAGTTTGGGGCTAGCGGGAGTCGACGAGCAGTACTTC
CASSLGLAGVDEQYF
>TRBV10-2|TRBJ2-3|TRBD1|few
TGCGCCAGCAGTTTACAGGGGGCAGGGGATACGCAGTATTTT
CASSLQGAGDTQYF
>TRBV5-4|TRBJ2-3|TRBD2|NA
TGTGCCAGCAGCACCGGGACTAGCGGTCGCACAGATACGCAGTATTTT
CASSTGTSGRTDTQYF
>TRBV3-1/TRBV3-2|TRBJ2-7|NA|NA
TGTGCCAGCAGCCAAAACTGGGGCAGAACCTACGAGCAGTACTTC
CASSQNWGRTYEQYF
>TRBV19|TRBJ2-7|NA|NA
TGTGCCAGTACTACAGGGAGGGGGAACTACGAGCAGTACTTC
CASTTGRGNYEQYF
>TRBV18|TRBJ1-1|TRBD1|NA
TGTGCCAGCTCACCGGACAGGGCGAACACTGAAGCTTTCTTT
CASSPDRANTEAFF
>TRBV9|TRBJ1-1|NA|NA
TGTGCCAGCACCTGGGGGGAGCGGAACACTGAAGCTTTCTTT
CASTWGERNTEAFF
>TRBV5-6|TRBJ2-5|NA|few
TGTGCCAGCAGCCGGAACTGGGCAGAGACCCAGTACTTC
CASSRNWAETQYF
>TRBV18|TRBJ1-5|TRBD1|NA
TGTGCCAGCTCATCGCTTGGGGACAGGGCGAATCAGCCCCAGCATTTT
CASSSLGDRANQPQHF
>TRBV19|TRBJ1-4|NA|NA
TGTGCCAGTAAGGGGTTGAAAGCCGACGATGAAAAACTGTTTTTT
CASKGLKADDEKLFF
>TRBV19|TRBJ1-2|TRBD1|NA
TGTGCCAGTAGTACCTCGACAGGGAGCTATGGCTACACCTTC
CASSTSTGSYGYTF
>TRBV3-1/TRBV3-2|TRBJ2-7|NA|NA
TGTGCCAGCAGCCAAGAGTGGGGCACCTACGAGCAGTACTTC
CASSQEWGTYEQYF
>TRBV24-1|TRBJ2-7|TRBD1|NA
TGTGCCACTAGCGGACAGGGTTACGAGCAGTACTTC
CATSGQGYEQYF
>TRBV7-9|TRBJ2-5|TRBD2|NA
TGTGCCAGCAGCTTAGAGGGACTAGCAGAGTACCAAGAGACCCAGTACTTC
CASSLEGLAEYQETQYF
>TRBV7-9|TRBJ1-2|NA|few
TGTGCCAGCAGCTTAGAATCCTTTCCCTATGGCTACACCTTC
CASSLESFPYGYTF
>TRBV7-9|TRBJ1-2|TRBD1|once
TGTGCCAGCAGCTTAGATCCGGGACAGGGGGTTAACTATGGCTACACCTTC
CASSLDPGQGVNYGYTF
>TRBV30|TRBJ1-6|NA|NA
TGTGCCTGGAGTGGCGGGTCCTGGAATTCACCCCTCCACTTT
CAWSGGSWNSPLHF
>TRBV7-3|TRBJ2-6|TRBD1|NA
TGTGCCAGCAGCCCCATAGGGGGCCCTGGGGCCAACGTCCTGACTTTC
CASSPIGGPGANVLTF
>TRBV12-3/TRBV12-4|TRBJ2-7|NA|NA
TGTGCCAGCAGTCCCGGGACCTACGAGCAGTACTTC
CASSPGTYEQYF
>TRBV10-3|TRBJ2-1|TRBD2|NA
TGTGCCATCAGTGACCCCGAGGGGCTAGCGGGTTACAATGAGCAGTTCTTC
CAISDPEGLAGYNEQFF
>TRBV5-1|TRBJ1-3|NA|NA
TGCGCCAGCAGCTCAGAGGGTGGAAACACCATATATTTT
CASSSEGGNTIYF
>TRBV12-3/TRBV12-4|TRBJ2-7|NA|NA
TGTGCCAGCAGAGACCCGCCGGGGTACGAGCAGTACTTC
CASRDPPGYEQYF
>TRBV9|TRBJ2-1|TRBD2|NA
TGTGCCAGCAGCGTTAGCGGGACCGACAATGAGCAGTTCTTC
CASSVSGTDNEQFF
>TRBV11-3|TRBJ2-1|TRBD2|NA
TGTGCCAGCAGCTTAGGACTAGCGGGATACAATGAGCAGTTCTTC
CASSLGLAGYNEQFF
>TRBV19|TRBJ1-1|TRBD1|few
TGTGCCAGTAGTTGGGGGACAGGAATGAACACTGAAGCTTTCTTT
CASSWGTGMNTEAFF